This T cell receptor beta chain is drawn from a study of CD8 T cells in Susac syndrome. This clonotype was detected only once. In contrast to the negatively isolated CD8+ and CD4+ T cells, TEMRA cells were FACS-enriched. A quantity of about 0.5 to 1 ug RNA underwent reverse transcription using random hexamers. MiXCR, applied by TCRdb to the immunoSEQ multiplex PCR reads, yields one record per CDR3 protein. The sample has around 130,000 distinct CDR3 sequences, 91% seen once. The TCR comes from a human donor with multiple sclerosis. Input material: CD8+ T cells from PBMCs.

The CDR3 region has the DNA TGTGCCAGCAGTTTAAGCGGGGGCTTCTATGGCTACACCTTC. It specifies CASSLSGGFYGYTF. The chain is built from TRBV28 and TRBJ1-2, with D possibly TRBD1 on 6 matching bases. Germline V gene sequence: CDR1 MDHEN, CDR2 SYDVKM. The ends were cut back, 2 bases at V and 4 bases at J, with 11 bases in the middle. This CDR3 contains 14 residues.